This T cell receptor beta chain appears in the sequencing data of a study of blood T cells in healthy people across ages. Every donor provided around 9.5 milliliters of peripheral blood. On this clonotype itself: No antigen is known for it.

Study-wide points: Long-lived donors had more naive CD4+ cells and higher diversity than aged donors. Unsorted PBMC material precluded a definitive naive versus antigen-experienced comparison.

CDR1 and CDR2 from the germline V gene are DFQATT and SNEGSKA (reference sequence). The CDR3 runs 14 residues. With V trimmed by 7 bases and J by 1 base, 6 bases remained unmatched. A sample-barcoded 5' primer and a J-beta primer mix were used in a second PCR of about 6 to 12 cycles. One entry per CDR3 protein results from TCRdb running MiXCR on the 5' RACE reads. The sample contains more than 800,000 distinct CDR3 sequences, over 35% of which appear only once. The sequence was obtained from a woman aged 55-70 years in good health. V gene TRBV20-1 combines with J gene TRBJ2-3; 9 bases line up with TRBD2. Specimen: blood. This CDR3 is CSGGGRAGTDTQYF. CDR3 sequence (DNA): TGCAGTGGGGGCGGGAGGGCCGGCACAGATACGCAGTATTTT.